This T cell receptor (beta chain) originates from a study of shared clonotypes between healthy human individuals. Terminally differentiated effector memory CD45RA+ cells were excluded by CCR7 positive selection of CD45RO-negative cells. Comments on this clone: Its antigen remains unknown.

Study-wide results and limits: Some naive CD4 clonotypes, about 5.5%, turned up in common across a few donors.

The assay was immunoSEQ multiplex PCR, and TCRdb's table has in-frame clones only and misses some. The sample includes around 2.1 million clones, just over 90% of them seen just once. With 7 bases removed from V and 0 bases from J, the gap between germline ends came to 19 bases. The CDR3 totals 17 residues. Germline V lookup: CDR1 MDHEN, CDR2 SYDVKM. The rearrangement links TRBV28 to TRBJ1-3; D gene unclear. The TCR originated in a man younger than 35 in good health. Some clones in this sample may be carry-over from other donors' samples. The sample consisted of naive CD8+ T cells from PBMCs. The CDR3 here is CASNPLLHQNSGNTIYF. The CDR3 coding sequence is TGTGCCAGCAATCCCCTCCTCCATCAAAACTCTGGAAACACCATATATTTT.